This passage covers 9 T cell receptor beta chains from one sample sequenced in a study of cytomegalovirus exposure and HLA in healthy donors. The PCR contained 60 Vbeta and 13 Jbeta primers. Sequencing was performed with immunoSEQ multiplex PCR; in TCRdb, only in-frame clones are kept and a portion is missing. The table lists around 140,000 clones, about 80% of them singletons. Specimen: PBMCs. Every receptor here comes from a woman aged 40-49 years in good health and CMV-seropositive.

This chain joins TRBV5-1 and TRBJ2-3, with a possible D match to TRBD1 (5 bases). CDR3 length: 15 residues. Germline lookup yields CDR1 SGHRS and CDR2 YFSETQ. Trimming removed 4 bases from V and 2 bases from J, with 14 bases in between. The CDR3 loop reads CASSPGHLLTDTQYF. The CDR3 nucleotides are TGCGCCAGCAGCCCCGGACACCTTCTCACAGATACGCAGTATTTT.

The genes are TRBV2 and TRBJ2-7; 11 bases are a match to TRBD1. V shed 5 bases and J 5 bases; nucleotides not matched to a gene: 5. CDR1 is SNHLY and CDR2 is FYNNEI in the germline V gene. The CDR3 loop spans 14 amino acids. CDR3 sequence (DNA): TGTGCCAGCAGTCCGGGACAGGGGGTCCACGAGCAGTACTTC. Protein sequence: CASSPGQGVHEQYF.

The chain combines TRBV11-2 with TRBJ2-7; the D gene is possibly TRBD1 (6 bases). V gave up 4 bases and J gave up 5 bases, with 12 bases separating them. This CDR3 has 13 residues. Germline CDR1 SGHAT, CDR2 FQNNGV. CDR3 nucleotide sequence: TGTGCCAGCAGCTCCGACAGGTCCCACGAGCAGTACTTC. This sequence encodes CASSSDRSHEQYF.

The chain has TRBV18 and TRBJ1-3, with D perhaps matching TRBD1 (5 bases). CDR1 is KGHSH, CDR2 LQKENI, per germline. This CDR3 comprises 15 residues. V gave up 1 base and J gave up 0 bases, with 7 bases separating them. The CDR3 coding sequence is TGTGCCAGCTCACCACAGGGGCTCTCTGGAAACACCATATATTTT. It specifies CASSPQGLSGNTIYF. The entire variable domain, with the rest obtained from reference TRBV18 and TRBJ1-3, is as follows: NAGVMQNPRHLVRRRGQEARLRCSPMKGHSHVYWYRQLPEEGLKFMVYLQKENIIDESGMPKERFSAEFPKEGPSILRIQQVVRGDSAAYFCASSPQGLSGNTIYFGEGSWLTVV.

This clone came up a few times. The J gene is TRBJ2-5, the V gene TRBV9; TRBD2 matches at 10 bases. The CDR3 sequence is 14 residues long. Germline V CDR1 and CDR2: SGDLS, YYNGEE. V lost 4 bases and J lost 1; bases outside the gene matches: 1. The CDR3 nucleotides are TGTGCCAGCAGCACTAGCGGGGCCCAAGAGACCCAGTACTTC. Protein sequence: CASSTSGAQETQYF. The full variable domain, its missing parts supplied by reference TRBV9 and TRBJ2-5, is DSGVTQTPKHLITATGQRVTLRCSPRSGDLSVYWYQQSLDQGLQFLIQYYNGEERAKGNILERFSAQQFPDLHSELNLSSLELGDSALYFCASSTSGAQETQYFGPGTRLLVL.

The chain employs TRBV5-1 and TRBJ2-1; tentatively, D is TRBD1 (7 bases). The CDR3 runs to 13 residues. Looked up from germline, CDR1 is SGHRS and CDR2 is YFSETQ. Trimming shortened V by 4 bases and J by 4 bases, and 9 bases separated the two germline ends. CDR3 in amino acids: CASSAGQYNEQFF. The CDR3 bases are TGCGCCAGCAGCGCGGGACAGTACAATGAGCAGTTCTTC. The variable domain in full, completed from reference TRBV5-1 and TRBJ2-1, reads KAGVTQTPRYLIKTRGQQVTLSCSPISGHRSVSWYQQTPGQGLQFLFEYFSETQRNKGNFPGRFSGRQFSNSRSEMNVSTLELGDSALYLCASSAGQYNEQFFGPGTRLTVL.

CDR3 nucleotides: TGCAGCGTTTCTGGGCCATCCCCCGGGGGGTACGAGCAGTACTTC. Its protein is CSVSGPSPGGYEQYF. The V call is TRBV29-1, the J call TRBJ2-7; 7 nucleotides align to TRBD2. The germline CDR1 and CDR2 sequences are SQVTM and ANQGSEA. The CDR3 loop spans 15 amino acids. Trimming cost V 5 bases and J 4 bases; bases outside gene matches: 14.

This clone was picked up one time. V gene TRBV5-1 combines with J gene TRBJ1-2, with no clear D. V was clipped by 3 bases and J by 4 bases, with 10 bases between them. CDR3 length equals 13 residues. Germline V gene sequence: CDR1 SGHRS, CDR2 YFSETQ. In DNA form, the CDR3 reads TGCGCCAGCAGCTCCCAGGCCCCCTATGGCTACACCTTC. Protein: CASSSQAPYGYTF.

V and J are TRBV5-6 and TRBJ2-5; 8 bases agree with TRBD2. V was clipped by 0 bases and J by 5 bases; unmatched bases: 9. CDR1 and CDR2 (germline): SGHDT, YYEEEE. This CDR3 has 16 amino acids. CDR3 loop: CASSLAVTSARETQYF. CDR3 in DNA: TGTGCCAGCAGCTTGGCCGTGACTAGCGCGAGGGAGACCCAGTACTTC.